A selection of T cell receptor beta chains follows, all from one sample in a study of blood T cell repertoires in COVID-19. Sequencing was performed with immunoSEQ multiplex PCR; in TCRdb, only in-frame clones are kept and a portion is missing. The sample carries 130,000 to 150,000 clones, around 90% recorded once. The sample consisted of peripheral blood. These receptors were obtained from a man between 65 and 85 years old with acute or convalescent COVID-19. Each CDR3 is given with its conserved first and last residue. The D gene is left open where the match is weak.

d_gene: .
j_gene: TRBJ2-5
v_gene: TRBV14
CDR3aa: CASSRVEVGTQYF

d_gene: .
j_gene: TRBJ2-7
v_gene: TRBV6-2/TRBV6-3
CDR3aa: CASSYSRGHEQYF

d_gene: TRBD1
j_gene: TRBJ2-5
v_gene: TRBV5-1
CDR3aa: CASSMGGQGQETQYF

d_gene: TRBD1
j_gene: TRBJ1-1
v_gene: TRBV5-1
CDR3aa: CASSLGQGKNTEAFF

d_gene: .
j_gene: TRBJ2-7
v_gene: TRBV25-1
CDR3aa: CASSARSEQYF

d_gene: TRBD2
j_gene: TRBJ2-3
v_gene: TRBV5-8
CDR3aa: CASSPGRGGDTQYF

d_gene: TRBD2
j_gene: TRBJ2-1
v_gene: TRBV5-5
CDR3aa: CASSRLAGVSYNEQFF

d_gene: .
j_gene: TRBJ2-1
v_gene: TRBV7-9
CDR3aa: CASSLAGRANEQFF

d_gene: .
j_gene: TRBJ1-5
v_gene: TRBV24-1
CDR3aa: CATSDLEGDSQPQHF

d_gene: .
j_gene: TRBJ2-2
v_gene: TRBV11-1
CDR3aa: CASSSTRSGELFF

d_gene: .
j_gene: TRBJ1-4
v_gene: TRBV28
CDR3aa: CASSFSGGINEKLFF

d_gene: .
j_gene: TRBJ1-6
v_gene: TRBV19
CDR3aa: CASSPRQSSYNSPLHF

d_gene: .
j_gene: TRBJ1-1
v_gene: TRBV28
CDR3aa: CASSLGSGGGIQTEAFF

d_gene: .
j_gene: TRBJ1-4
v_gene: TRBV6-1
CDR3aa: CASSEAGGAVEKLFF

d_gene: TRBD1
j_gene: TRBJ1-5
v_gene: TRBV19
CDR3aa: CASTMGTGNSNQPQHF

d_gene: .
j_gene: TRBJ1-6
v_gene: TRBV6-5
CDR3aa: CASSPGVFRESPLHF

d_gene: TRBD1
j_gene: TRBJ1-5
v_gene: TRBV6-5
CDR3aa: CASSLQGGTKGPQHF

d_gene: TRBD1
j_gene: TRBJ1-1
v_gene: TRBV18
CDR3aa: CASSTGTGSTEAFF

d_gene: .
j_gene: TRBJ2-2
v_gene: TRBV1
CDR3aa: CTSSQERSHSGNTGELFF

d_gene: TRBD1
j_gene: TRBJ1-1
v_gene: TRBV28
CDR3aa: CASRTGQGDTEAFF

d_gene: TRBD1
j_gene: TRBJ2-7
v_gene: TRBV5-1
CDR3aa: CASSLLTGDTYEQYF

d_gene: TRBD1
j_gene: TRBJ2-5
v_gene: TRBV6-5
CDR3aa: CASSTWTGPETQYF